The 22 T cell receptor beta chains in this list originate from one sample, sequenced in a study of identical twins. TCRdb processed the 5' RACE reads anew with MiXCR; each CDR3 protein has one entry. The data contain about 240,000 distinct CDR3 sequences, about 11% of them singletons. The sequencing input was memory T cells sorted from blood. Every receptor here comes from a man aged 45-65 years in good health.

The gene calls are TRBV7-6 and TRBJ1-3, with D possibly TRBD1 on 6 matching bases. The CDR3 totals 14 residues. Germline V lookup: CDR1 SGHVS, CDR2 FNYEAQ. Deletions cut 1 base from V and 7 bases from J, with 11 bases between. CDR3 sequence (DNA): TGTGCCAGCAGCTTAGACAGGGTCGGCAACACCATATATTTT. Amino acids: CASSLDRVGNTIYF. Combining the CDR3 with reference TRBV7-6 and TRBJ1-3 gives the whole variable domain GAGVSQSPRYKVTKRGQDVALRCDPISGHVSLYWYRQALGQGPEFLTYFNYEAQQDKSGLPNDRFSAERPEGSISTLTIQRTEQRDSAMYRCASSLDRVGNTIYFGEGSWLTVV.

This clonotype has ten or more counts. CDR3 loop: CASSSGRGRAFF. DNA of the CDR3: TGTGCCAGCAGCTCTGGTCGAGGGAGAGCTTTCTTT. The V and J genes are TRBV7-2 and TRBJ1-1; D ambiguous. V lost 4 bases to trimming and J lost 10 bases, with 13 bases between them. Germline V gene data show CDR1 as SGHTA and CDR2 as FQGNSA. The CDR3 spans 12 residues. Complete variable domain (other parts from reference TRBV7-2 and TRBJ1-1): GAGVSQSPSNKVTEKGKDVELRCDPISGHTALYWYRQSLGQGLEFLIYFQGNSAPDKSGLPSDRFSAERTGGSVSTLTIQRTQQEDSAVYLCASSSGRGRAFFGQGTRLTVV.

The table lists this clonotype with many counts. J is TRBJ2-1 and V is TRBV5-1; 7 bases are shared with TRBD1. V gave up 6 bases and J gave up 4 bases; unmatched junction bases: 10. Germline V lookup: CDR1 SGHRS, CDR2 YFSETQ. The length of the CDR3 is 15 residues. This CDR3 is CASISSGQEYNEQFF. In DNA, the CDR3 is TGCGCCAGCATTAGTTCCGGACAGGAGTACAATGAGCAGTTCTTC. The full variable domain, rest sourced from reference TRBV5-1 and TRBJ2-1, is KAGVTQTPRYLIKTRGQQVTLSCSPISGHRSVSWYQQTPGQGLQFLFEYFSETQRNKGNFPGRFSGRQFSNSRSEMNVSTLELGDSALYLCASISSGQEYNEQFFGPGTRLTVL.

Only a few counts were recorded for this clonotype. This chain uses TRBV9 with TRBJ2-1; TRBD2 aligns across 8 bases. The germline V gene encodes CDR1 SGDLS and CDR2 YYNGEE. This CDR3 is built from 20 residues. J lost 2 bases, V lost 3 bases, and 19 bases had no gene match. CDR3 residues: CASSASSGASGPLAYNEQFF. CDR3 in DNA: TGTGCCAGCAGCGCATCCTCCGGAGCTAGCGGGCCCCTCGCCTACAATGAGCAGTTCTTC.

This clonotype was seen more than once but under ten times. The chain couples TRBV6-1 to TRBJ1-1; D is unclear. V lost 7 bases and J lost 0, with 12 bases in between. Germline assignment: CDR1 MNHNS and CDR2 SASEGT. CDR3 length: 14 amino acids. This CDR3 reads CASTLRRVNTEAFF. The CDR3, as DNA: TGTGCCAGCACTCTCCGGCGCGTGAACACTGAAGCTTTCTTT.

This clonotype was seen many times. The chain is built from TRBV20-1 and TRBJ2-2, with 8 bases aligning to TRBD2. This CDR3 region has 19 residues. The V segment lost 0 bases and the J segment 0 bases; nucleotides outside the gene matches: 12. Germline CDR1 DFQATT, CDR2 SNEGSKA (reference sequence). CDR3 sequence reads: CSARDILQLAAPNTGELFF. CDR3 nucleotide sequence: TGCAGTGCTAGAGATATCCTTCAACTAGCGGCCCCGAACACCGGGGAGCTGTTTTTT.

The V gene is TRBV5-1, the J gene TRBJ2-1; 9 bases match TRBD1. CDR3 size: 14 residues. The J segment lost 9 bases and the V segment lost 3 bases, leaving 7 bases of the junction unmatched. The V gene's germline CDR1 is SGHRS and CDR2 YFSETQ. CDR3 sequence (DNA): TGCGCCAGCAGCTCTTGGACAGGGGCTACTGAGCAGTTCTTC. This encodes CASSSWTGATEQFF. The full variable domain, its missing parts supplied by reference TRBV5-1 and TRBJ2-1, is KAGVTQTPRYLIKTRGQQVTLSCSPISGHRSVSWYQQTPGQGLQFLFEYFSETQRNKGNFPGRFSGRQFSNSRSEMNVSTLELGDSALYLCASSSWTGATEQFFGPGTRLTVL.

This clonotype has ten or more counts. The V and J genes are TRBV27 and TRBJ2-5, with D possibly being TRBD2 (6 bases). V shed 5 bases and J shed 4 bases, with 14 bases lying between them. The CDR3 has 14 amino acids. Germline CDR1 and CDR2: MNHEY and SMNVEV (reference sequence). The CDR3 DNA follows: TGTGCCAGCAGTGGGGACTCAAGGGGAGAGACCCAGTACTTC. Protein sequence: CASSGDSRGETQYF.

In this sample, this clonotype turned up many times. The CDR3 spells CASSLALSEKLFF. In nucleotides, the CDR3 is TGCGCCAGCAGCTTGGCCTTGAGTGAAAAACTGTTTTTT. The chain has TRBV5-1 and TRBJ1-4, with D uncertain. Germline lookup yields CDR1 SGHRS and CDR2 YFSETQ. V was shortened by 0 bases and J by 7 bases, with 7 bases between the two germline ends. This CDR3 has 13 residues.

Many counts were recorded for this clonotype. V gene TRBV29-1 combines with J gene TRBJ1-5; unclear D gene. Trimming cost V 5 bases and J 0 bases, with 8 bases left between them. Per germline, CDR1 SQVTM and CDR2 ANQGSEA. This CDR3 is 13 amino acids long. CDR3 region: CSVRGDSNQPQHF. DNA of the CDR3: TGCAGCGTTCGGGGAGATAGCAATCAGCCCCAGCATTTT. Looking up the rest from reference TRBV29-1 and TRBJ1-5 gives the full variable domain: SAVISQKPSRDICQRGTSLTIQCQVDSQVTMMFWYRQQPGQSLTLIATANQGSEATYESGFVIDKFPISRPNLTFSTLTVSNMSPEDSSIYLCSVRGDSNQPQHFGDGTRLSIL.

V and J are TRBV4-2 and TRBJ2-5; 15 bases map to TRBD2. Germline CDR1 LGHNA, CDR2 YNFKEQ. The CDR3 has 16 residues. V shed 4 bases, J shed 2 bases, and the junction held 2 bases outside the gene matches. The CDR3 bases are TGTGCCAGCAGCCGAGGACTAGCGGGGGGGCAAGAGACCCAGTACTTC. As protein: CASSRGLAGGQETQYF.

This clonotype was counted ten times or more. This chain connects TRBV6-2 or TRBV6-3 to TRBJ2-1; 7 nucleotides line up with TRBD1. Germline V gene lookup returns CDR1 MNHEY and CDR2 SVGEGT. This CDR3 has 15 residues. The trim removed 6 bases at V and 3 bases at J, leaving 8 bases unmatched. The CDR3 loop is CASRIDRVSYNEQFF. The CDR3 DNA sequence: TGTGCCAGCAGGATTGACAGGGTCAGCTACAATGAGCAGTTCTTC.

This clonotype was picked up a small number of times. The CDR3 region has the DNA TGCGCCAGCAGCCAAGAGAAAGGCGTCAACACCGGGGAGCTGTTTTTT. Residues: CASSQEKGVNTGELFF. This chain uses TRBV4-1 with TRBJ2-2; D remains unclear. V was trimmed by 0 bases and J by 2 bases, leaving 10 bases between them. This CDR3 has 16 amino acids. Germline CDR1 reads MGHRA; CDR2 reads YSYEKL.

The chain uses TRBV11-2 and TRBJ2-1; the match to TRBD2 covers 13 bases. Germline lookup yields CDR1 SGHAT and CDR2 FQNNGV. Unmatched junction bases numbered 4, after V lost 5 bases and J lost 15 bases. The CDR3 is made up of 12 amino acids. The CDR3 DNA reads TGTGCCAGCAGCCTTACTAGCGGGAGGGCGTTCTTC. Its protein is CASSLTSGRAFF.

The table lists this clonotype with a few counts. The chain combines TRBV19 with TRBJ2-2; no reliable D call. The CDR3 spans 16 residues. CDR1 is LNHDA, CDR2 SQIVND, per germline (reference sequence). The germline V and J ends were trimmed by 2 bases and 1 base, with 11 bases remaining between them. The CDR3 region is CASSISGRLNTGELFF. The CDR3 DNA reads as TGTGCCAGTAGTATATCCGGCCGCCTGAACACCGGGGAGCTGTTTTTT.

The rearrangement links TRBV27 to TRBJ1-2; possible D gene TRBD1, 5 bases. The CDR3 has 15 amino acids. With 3 bases removed from V and 5 bases from J, the gap between germline ends came to 16 bases. Germline lookup yields CDR1 MNHEY and CDR2 SMNVEV (reference sequence). The CDR3 is CASSFLSGGRYGYTF. CDR3 bases: TGTGCCAGCAGTTTCCTCAGCGGGGGAAGGTATGGCTACACCTTC.

The chain recombines TRBV6-5 with TRBJ1-2; D possibly corresponds to TRBD1 (5 bases). CDR1 and CDR2 from the germline V gene are MNHEY and SVGAGI. This CDR3 comprises 15 residues. Between the trimmed V and J ends, which lost 6 bases and 4 bases, there was a span of 18 bases. The CDR3 reads CASRLGTTELYGYTF. In DNA form, the CDR3 reads TGTGCCAGCAGACTCGGAACGACAGAACTCTATGGCTACACCTTC.

This clonotype has a handful of counts. The rearrangement joins TRBV14 to TRBJ2-1, with 14 bases lining up with TRBD2. After removal of 5 bases from V and 4 bases from J, the junction contained 10 bases not matched to a gene. Germline CDR1 and CDR2: SGHDN and FVKESK. The CDR3 length is 18 residues. CDR3 region: CASSSSTSGGARYNEQFF. CDR3 DNA: TGTGCCAGCAGCTCTTCGACTAGCGGGGGGGCCCGTTACAATGAGCAGTTCTTC.

The chain joins TRBV4-3 to TRBJ2-1, with TRBD1 identical over 8 bases. Trimming took 0 bases from V and 8 from J; bases not matched to a gene: 15. The CDR3 length is 18 residues. Germline V gene data show CDR1 as LGHNA and CDR2 as YSLEER. CDR3 in DNA: TGCGCCAGCAGCCAAGATCTAGTACGGACAGGGATCCTCCATGAGCAGTTCTTC. Translated: CASSQDLVRTGILHEQFF.

V usage is TRBV11-2 and J usage is TRBJ2-3; unclear D gene. V was pared by 1 base and J by 3 bases, with 5 bases between. The germline V gene encodes CDR1 SGHAT and CDR2 FQNNGV. This CDR3 comprises 13 residues. This CDR3 reads CASSLALTDTQYF. The DNA for the CDR3 is TGTGCCAGCAGCTTAGCGCTTACAGATACGCAGTATTTT.

The chain combines TRBV4-1 with TRBJ2-1; D remains unclear. The CDR3 has 14 residues. Germline loops: CDR1 MGHRA, CDR2 YSYEKL. The V end was cut by 0 bases, the J end by 10 bases, with 13 bases between. Here the CDR3 DNA reads TGCGCCAGCAGCCAAGAGGTAGTTCGGGCGGAGCAGTTCTTC. Amino acid sequence: CASSQEVVRAEQFF.

Concerning this clonotype: This could be a read error, since a much larger clone is one nucleotide away. The chain recombines TRBV20-1 with TRBJ1-5, with D unresolved. Germline-derived CDR1 and CDR2 are DFQATT and SNEGSKA (reference sequence). The length of the CDR3 is 13 residues. CDR3 nucleotides: TGCAGTGCTAGCCAGATTCCCAATCAGCCCCAGCGTTTT. It yields the protein CSASQIPNQPQRF.